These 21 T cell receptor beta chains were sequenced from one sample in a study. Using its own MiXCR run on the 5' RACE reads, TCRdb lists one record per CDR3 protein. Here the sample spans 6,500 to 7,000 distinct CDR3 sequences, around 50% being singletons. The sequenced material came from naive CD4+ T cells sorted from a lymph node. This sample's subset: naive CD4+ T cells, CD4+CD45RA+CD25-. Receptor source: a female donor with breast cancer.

For the CDR3, the DNA is TGTGCCAGCAGTGATCCGGGACAGGGGGCTGGAAACACCATATATTTT. The encoded protein is CASSDPGQGAGNTIYF. The genes are TRBV11-3 and TRBJ1-3, with 11 positions matching TRBD1. The CDR3 extends over 16 amino acids. Trimming took 6 bases from V and 2 from J; bases not matched to a gene: 6. Germline CDR1 reads SGHNT; CDR2 reads YENEEA.

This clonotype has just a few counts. Here the CDR3 DNA reads TGTGCCAGCAGCCCTACAGGGCTGAGGAGCTATGGCTACACCTTC. The encoded protein is CASSPTGLRSYGYTF. This chain connects TRBV9 to TRBJ1-2; weak D call: TRBD1 (6 bases). Trimming removed 4 bases at V and 4 bases at J, with 17 bases between. Per germline, CDR1 SGDLS and CDR2 YYNGEE. The CDR3 has 15 amino acids.

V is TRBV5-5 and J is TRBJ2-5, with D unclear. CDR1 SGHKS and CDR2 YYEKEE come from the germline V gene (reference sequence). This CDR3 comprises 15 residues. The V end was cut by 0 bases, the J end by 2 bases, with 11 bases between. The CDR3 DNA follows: TGTGCCAGCAGCTTGGCCGGGTACTCTCAAGAGACCCAGTACTTC. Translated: CASSLAGYSQETQYF.

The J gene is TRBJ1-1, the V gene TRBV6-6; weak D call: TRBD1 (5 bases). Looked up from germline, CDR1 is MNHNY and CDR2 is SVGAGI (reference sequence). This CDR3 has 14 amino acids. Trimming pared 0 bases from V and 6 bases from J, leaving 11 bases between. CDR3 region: CASSYSDRGPEAFF. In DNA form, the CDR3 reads TGTGCCAGCAGTTACTCTGATAGGGGCCCTGAAGCTTTCTTT.

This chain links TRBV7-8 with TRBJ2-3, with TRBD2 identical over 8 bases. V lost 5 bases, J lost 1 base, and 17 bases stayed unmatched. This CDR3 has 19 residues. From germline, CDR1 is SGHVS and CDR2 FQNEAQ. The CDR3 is CASSPRPGTRRSGTDTQYF. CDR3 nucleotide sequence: TGTGCCAGCAGCCCCCGTCCCGGGACTAGGAGGTCGGGCACAGATACGCAGTATTTT.

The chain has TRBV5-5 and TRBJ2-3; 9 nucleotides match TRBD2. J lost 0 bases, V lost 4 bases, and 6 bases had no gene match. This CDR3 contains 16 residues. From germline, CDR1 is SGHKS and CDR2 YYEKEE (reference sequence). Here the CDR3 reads CASSNLAGTSTDTQYF. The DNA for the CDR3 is TGTGCCAGCAGCAACCTAGCGGGGACTAGCACAGATACGCAGTATTTT. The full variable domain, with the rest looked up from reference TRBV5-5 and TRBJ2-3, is DAGVTQSPTHLIKTRGQQVTLRCSPISGHKSVSWYQQVLGQGPQFIFQYYEKEERGRGNFPDRFSARQFPNYSSELNVNALLLGDSALYLCASSNLAGTSTDTQYFGPGTRLTVL.

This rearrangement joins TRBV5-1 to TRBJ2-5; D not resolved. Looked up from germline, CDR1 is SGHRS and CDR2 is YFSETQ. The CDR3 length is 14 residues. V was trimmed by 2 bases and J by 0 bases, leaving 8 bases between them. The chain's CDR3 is CASSLGIYQETQYF. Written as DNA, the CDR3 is TGCGCCAGCAGCTTAGGAATCTACCAAGAGACCCAGTACTTC.

The CDR3 DNA sequence: TGCAGTGCTAGGGGTCTACAGACGAGCTCCTATAATTCACCCCTCCACTTT. Translation gives CSARGLQTSSYNSPLHF. The chain carries TRBV20-1 and TRBJ1-6, with no clear D. The germline V gene has CDR1 DFQATT and CDR2 SNEGSKA (reference sequence). V was clipped by 3 bases and J by 0 bases, with 15 bases between them. The CDR3 totals 17 residues.

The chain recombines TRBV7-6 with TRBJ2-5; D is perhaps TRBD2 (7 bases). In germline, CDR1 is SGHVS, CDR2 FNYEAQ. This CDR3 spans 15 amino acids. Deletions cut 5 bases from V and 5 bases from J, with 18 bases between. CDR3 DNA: TGTGCCAGCAGCCCGCTGGGGGGGGGCTTTGAGACCCAGTACTTC. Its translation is CASSPLGGGFETQYF. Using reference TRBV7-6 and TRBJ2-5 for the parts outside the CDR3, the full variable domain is GAGVSQSPRYKVTKRGQDVALRCDPISGHVSLYWYRQALGQGPEFLTYFNYEAQQDKSGLPNDRFSAERPEGSISTLTIQRTEQRDSAMYRCASSPLGGGFETQYFGPGTRLLVL.

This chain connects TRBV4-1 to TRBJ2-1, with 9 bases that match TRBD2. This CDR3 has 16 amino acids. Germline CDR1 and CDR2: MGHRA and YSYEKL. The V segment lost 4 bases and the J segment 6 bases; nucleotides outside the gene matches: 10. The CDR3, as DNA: TGCGCCAGCAGCCTTCAGCCGGGACTAGCATCCAATGAGCAGTTCTTC. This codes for CASSLQPGLASNEQFF.

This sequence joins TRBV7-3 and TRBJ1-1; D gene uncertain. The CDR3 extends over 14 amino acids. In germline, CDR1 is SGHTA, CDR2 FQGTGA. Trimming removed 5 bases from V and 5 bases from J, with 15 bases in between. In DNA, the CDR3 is TGTGCCAGCAGCCCCAACCCGGGGATGACTGAAGCTTTCTTT. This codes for CASSPNPGMTEAFF.

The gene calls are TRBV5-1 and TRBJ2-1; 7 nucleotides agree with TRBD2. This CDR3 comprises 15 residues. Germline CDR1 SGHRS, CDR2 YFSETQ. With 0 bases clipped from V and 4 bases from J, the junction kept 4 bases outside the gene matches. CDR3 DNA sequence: TGCGCCAGCAGCTTGGATGCTAGCGGTTACAATGAGCAGTTCTTC. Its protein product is CASSLDASGYNEQFF.

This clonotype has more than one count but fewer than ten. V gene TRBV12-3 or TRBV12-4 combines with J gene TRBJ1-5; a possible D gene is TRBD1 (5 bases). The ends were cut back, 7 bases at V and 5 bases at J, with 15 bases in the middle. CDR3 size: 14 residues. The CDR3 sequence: CASTKSRGDQPQHF. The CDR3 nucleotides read TGTGCCAGCACCAAAAGTCGGGGGGATCAGCCCCAGCATTTT.

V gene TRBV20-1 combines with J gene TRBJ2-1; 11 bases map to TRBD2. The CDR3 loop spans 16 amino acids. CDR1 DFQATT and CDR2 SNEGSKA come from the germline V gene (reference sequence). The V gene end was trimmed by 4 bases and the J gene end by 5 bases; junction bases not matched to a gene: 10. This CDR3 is CSANRVLAGANNEQFF. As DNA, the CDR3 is TGCAGTGCTAACCGTGTACTAGCGGGGGCCAACAATGAGCAGTTCTTC.

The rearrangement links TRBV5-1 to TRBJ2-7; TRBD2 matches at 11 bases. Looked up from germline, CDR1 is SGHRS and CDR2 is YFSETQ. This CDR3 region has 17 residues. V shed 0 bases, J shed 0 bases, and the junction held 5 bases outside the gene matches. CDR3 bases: TGCGCCAGCAGCTTGGTGACTAGCGGGAAGATCTCCTACGAGCAGTACTTC. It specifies CASSLVTSGKISYEQYF.

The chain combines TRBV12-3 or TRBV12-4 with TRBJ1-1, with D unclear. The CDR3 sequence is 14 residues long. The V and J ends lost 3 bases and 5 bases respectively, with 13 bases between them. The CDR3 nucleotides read TGTGCCAGCAGTTTGAGTAGGTGGGGTACTGAAGCTTTCTTT. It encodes CASSLSRWGTEAFF.

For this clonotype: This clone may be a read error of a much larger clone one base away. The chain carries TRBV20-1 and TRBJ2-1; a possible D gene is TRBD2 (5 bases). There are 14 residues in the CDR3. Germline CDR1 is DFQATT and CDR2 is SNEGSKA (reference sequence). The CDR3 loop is CSAREPLEANEQLF. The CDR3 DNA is TGCAGTGCTAGAGAACCACTAGAGGCTAATGAGCAGCTCTTC.

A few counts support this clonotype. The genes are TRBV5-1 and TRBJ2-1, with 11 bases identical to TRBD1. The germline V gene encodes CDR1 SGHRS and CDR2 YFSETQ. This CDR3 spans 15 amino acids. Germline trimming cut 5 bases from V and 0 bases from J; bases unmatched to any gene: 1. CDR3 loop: CASRGQGASYNEQFF. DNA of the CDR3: TGCGCCAGCAGAGGACAGGGGGCCTCCTACAATGAGCAGTTCTTC.

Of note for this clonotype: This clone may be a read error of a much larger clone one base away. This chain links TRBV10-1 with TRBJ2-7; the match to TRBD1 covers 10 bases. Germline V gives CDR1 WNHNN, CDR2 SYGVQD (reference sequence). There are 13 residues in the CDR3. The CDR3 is CVSSEWTGGEQYF. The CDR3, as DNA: TGCGTCAGCAGTGAGTGGACAGGGGGCGAGCAGTACTTC.

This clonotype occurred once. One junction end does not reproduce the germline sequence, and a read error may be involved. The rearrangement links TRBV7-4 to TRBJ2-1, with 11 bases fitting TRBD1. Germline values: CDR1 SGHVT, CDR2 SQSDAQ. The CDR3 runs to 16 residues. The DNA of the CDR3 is TGTGTCAGCAGCGACATCCGGGACAGGGGGTTTAATGAGCAGTTCTTC. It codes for CVSSDIRDRGFNEQFF. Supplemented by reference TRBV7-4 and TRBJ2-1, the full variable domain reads GAGVSQSPRYKVAKRGRDVALRCDSISGHVTLYWYRQTLGQGSEVLTYSQSDAQRDKSGRPSGRFSAERPERSVSTLKIQRTEQGDSAVYLCVSSDIRDRGFNEQFFGPGTRLTVL.

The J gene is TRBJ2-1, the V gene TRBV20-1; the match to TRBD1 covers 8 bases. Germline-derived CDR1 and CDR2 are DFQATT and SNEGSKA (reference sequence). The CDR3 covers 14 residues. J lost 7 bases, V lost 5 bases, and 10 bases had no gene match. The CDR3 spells CSAVPGGAGNEQFF. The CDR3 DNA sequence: TGCAGTGCTGTCCCAGGGGGCGCGGGGAATGAGCAGTTCTTC.